The T cell receptor (beta chain) described here comes from a study of cytomegalovirus exposure and HLA in healthy donors. Study conclusions and caveats: Among TCR beta chains, those listed as cytomegalovirus-associated numbered some 160. The classifier was said to identify cytomegalovirus status with high specificity and sensitivity. The tendency of first-cohort TCR clusters to co-occur in the 100 to 150 validation repertoires was identified by a subsequent analysis.

Method: immunoSEQ multiplex PCR; TCRdb's copy keeps in-frame clones and lacks some. The sample has tens of thousands of clones, 90% to 95% seen once; the top ten hold 1.5% to 1.8%. This clone has just one count. Its antigen remains unknown. V dropped 6 bases and J dropped 3 bases, with 12 bases sitting between them. This CDR3 contains 14 residues. Germline CDR1 and CDR2: MNHNS and SASEGT. Sequencing was carried out using PBMCs. The clonotype comes from a young man in good health and CMV-seropositive. The gene calls are TRBV6-1 and TRBJ1-5, with D maybe TRBD1 (5 bases). This chain's CDR3 is CASRKGHSNQPQHF. The CDR3 bases are TGTGCCAGCAGAAAAGGACACTCCAATCAGCCCCAGCATTTT.